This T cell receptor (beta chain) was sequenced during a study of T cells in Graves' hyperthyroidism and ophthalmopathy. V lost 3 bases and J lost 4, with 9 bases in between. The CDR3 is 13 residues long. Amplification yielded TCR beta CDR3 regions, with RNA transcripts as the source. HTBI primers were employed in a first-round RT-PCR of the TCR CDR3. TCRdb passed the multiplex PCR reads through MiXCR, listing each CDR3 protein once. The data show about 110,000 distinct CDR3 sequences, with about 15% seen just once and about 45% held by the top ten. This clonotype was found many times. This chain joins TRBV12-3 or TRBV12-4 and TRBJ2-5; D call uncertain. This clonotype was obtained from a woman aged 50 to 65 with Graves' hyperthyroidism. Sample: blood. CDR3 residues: CASSLLTPETQYF. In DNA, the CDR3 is TGTGCCAGCAGTTTGCTGACCCCAGAGACCCAGTACTTC.